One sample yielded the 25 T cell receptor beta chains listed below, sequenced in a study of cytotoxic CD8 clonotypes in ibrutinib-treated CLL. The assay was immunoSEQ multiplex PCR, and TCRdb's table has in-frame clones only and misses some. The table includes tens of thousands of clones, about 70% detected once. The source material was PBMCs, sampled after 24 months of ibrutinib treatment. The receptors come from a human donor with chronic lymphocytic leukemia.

CDR3 nucleotides: TGTGCCAGCAGTTACGGGTCCGTTGGCTACACCTTC. Amino acid sequence: CASSYGSVGYTF. The rearrangement joins TRBV6-6 to TRBJ1-2; D unresolved. The CDR3 is 12 residues long. CDR1 is MNHNY, CDR2 SVGAGI, per germline (reference sequence). The V and J ends lost 2 bases and 7 bases respectively, with 8 bases between them.

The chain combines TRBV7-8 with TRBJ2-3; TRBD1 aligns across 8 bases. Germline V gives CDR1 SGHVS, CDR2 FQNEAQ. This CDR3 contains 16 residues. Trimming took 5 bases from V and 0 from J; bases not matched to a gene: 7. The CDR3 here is CASSTRQGMSTDTQYF. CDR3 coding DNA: TGTGCCAGCAGCACCCGACAGGGGATGAGCACAGATACGCAGTATTTT. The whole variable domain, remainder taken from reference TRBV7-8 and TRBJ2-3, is GAGVSQSPRYKVAKRGQDVALRCDPISGHVSLFWYQQALGQGPEFLTYFQNEAQLDKSGLPSDRFFAERPEGSVSTLKIQRTQQEDSAVYLCASSTRQGMSTDTQYFGPGTRLTVL.

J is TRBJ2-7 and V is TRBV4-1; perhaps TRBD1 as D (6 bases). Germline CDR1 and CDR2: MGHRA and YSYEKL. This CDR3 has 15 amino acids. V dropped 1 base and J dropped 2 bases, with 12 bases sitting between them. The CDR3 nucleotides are TGCGCCAGCAGCCAAGTGGCAGGGGATGCCTACGAGCAGTACTTC. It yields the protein CASSQVAGDAYEQYF.

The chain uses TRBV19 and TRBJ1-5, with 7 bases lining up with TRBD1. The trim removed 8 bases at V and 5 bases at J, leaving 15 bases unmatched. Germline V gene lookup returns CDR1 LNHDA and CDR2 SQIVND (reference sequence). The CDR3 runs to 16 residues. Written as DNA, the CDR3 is TGTGCCAGTTCCACAGGGGCGGGCAGGGCCCATCAGCCCCAGCATTTT. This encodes CASSTGAGRAHQPQHF.

CDR3 in DNA: TGTGCCAGCAGTCGGGGGGGGGCTAATGAAAAACTGTTTTTT. It specifies CASSRGGANEKLFF. The genes are TRBV6-5 and TRBJ1-4; tentatively, D is TRBD1 (5 bases). V lost 5 bases and J lost 3, with 10 bases in between. The CDR3 runs to 14 residues. Per germline, CDR1 MNHEY and CDR2 SVGAGI.

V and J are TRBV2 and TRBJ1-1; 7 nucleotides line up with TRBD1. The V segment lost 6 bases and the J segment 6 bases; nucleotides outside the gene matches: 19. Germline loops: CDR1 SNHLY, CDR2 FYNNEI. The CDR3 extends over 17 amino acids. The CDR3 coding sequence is TGTGCCAGCAGCGTATATTCCGGGACAGCCTACTGGGCTGAAGCTTTCTTT. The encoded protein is CASSVYSGTAYWAEAFF. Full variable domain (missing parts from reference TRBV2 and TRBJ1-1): EPEVTQTPSHQVTQMGQEVILRCVPISNHLYFYWYRQILGQKVEFLVSFYNNEISEKSEIFDDQFSVERPDGSNFTLKIRSTKLEDSAMYFCASSVYSGTAYWAEAFFGQGTRLTVV.

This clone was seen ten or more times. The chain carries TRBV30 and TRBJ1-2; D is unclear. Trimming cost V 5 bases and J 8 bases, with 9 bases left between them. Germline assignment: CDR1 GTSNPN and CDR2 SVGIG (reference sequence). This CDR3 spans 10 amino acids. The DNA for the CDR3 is TGTGCCTGGGGGATTGAGGGCTACACCTTC. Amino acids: CAWGIEGYTF.

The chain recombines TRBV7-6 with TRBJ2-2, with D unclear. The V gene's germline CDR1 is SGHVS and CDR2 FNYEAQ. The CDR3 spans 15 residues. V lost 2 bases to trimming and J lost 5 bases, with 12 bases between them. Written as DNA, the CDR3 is TGTGCCAGCAGCTTAAGGTCCCTAGGGACCGGGGAGCTGTTTTTT. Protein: CASSLRSLGTGELFF.

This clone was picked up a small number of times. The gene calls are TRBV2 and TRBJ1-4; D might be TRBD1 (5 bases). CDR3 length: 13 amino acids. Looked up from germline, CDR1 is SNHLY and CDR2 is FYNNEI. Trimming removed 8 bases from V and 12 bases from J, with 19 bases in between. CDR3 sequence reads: CASRLQGVGELFF. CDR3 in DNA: TGTGCCAGCCGCTTGCAGGGTGTGGGGGAACTGTTTTTT.

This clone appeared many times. CDR3 sequence (DNA): TGTGCCAGTTACAACTATGGCTACACCTTC. It codes for CASYNYGYTF. The chain uses TRBV19 and TRBJ1-2; no reliable D call. Trimming took 8 bases from V and 2 from J, leaving 3 bases between them. This CDR3 comprises 10 residues. CDR1 and CDR2 (germline): LNHDA, SQIVND (reference sequence).

The CDR3 nucleotides are TGTGCCAGAAGCCCGAGGACAGGGGGTGACTACGAGCAGTACTTC. It yields the protein CARSPRTGGDYEQYF. The J gene is TRBJ2-7, the V gene TRBV5-3; TRBD1 aligns across 10 bases. TRBV5-3 qualifies as an ORF whose function is uncertain. The trim removed 4 bases at V and 3 bases at J, leaving 7 bases unmatched. The CDR3 sequence is 15 residues long.

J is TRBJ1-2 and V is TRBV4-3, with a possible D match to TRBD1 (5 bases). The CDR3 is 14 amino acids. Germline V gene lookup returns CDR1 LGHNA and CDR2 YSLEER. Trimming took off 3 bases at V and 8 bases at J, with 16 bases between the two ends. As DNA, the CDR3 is TGCGCCAGCAGCCAGGGGGGGGAGGGAGTAGGCTACACCTTC. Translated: CASSQGGEGVGYTF.

DNA for the CDR3: TGTGCCAGCAGCCCGAGGGGCACGGTCGGGGAGCTGTTTTTT. Its protein product is CASSPRGTVGELFF. V and J are TRBV9 and TRBJ2-2; TRBD1 or TRBD2 may be the D gene (5 bases each). This CDR3 contains 14 residues. V gave up 4 bases and J gave up 7 bases, with 14 bases separating them. The germline V gene has CDR1 SGDLS and CDR2 YYNGEE.

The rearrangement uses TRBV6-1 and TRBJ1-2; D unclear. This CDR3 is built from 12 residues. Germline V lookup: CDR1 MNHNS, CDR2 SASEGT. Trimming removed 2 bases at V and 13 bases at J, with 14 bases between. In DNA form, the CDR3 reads TGTGCCAGCAGTGAATATAGGCGGGTCAGCACCTTC. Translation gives CASSEYRRVSTF.

CDR3 bases: TGCAGCGTGGGTATTGGGGGGCGGGGTGAAAAACTGTTTTTT. Protein product: CSVGIGGRGEKLFF. The chain carries TRBV29-1 and TRBJ1-4, with D maybe TRBD1 (6 bases). Trimming stripped 6 bases from V and 7 bases from J, with 18 bases between. The CDR3 runs 14 residues. Germline assignment: CDR1 SQVTM and CDR2 ANQGSEA. The variable domain in full, completed from reference TRBV29-1 and TRBJ1-4, reads SAVISQKPSRDICQRGTSLTIQCQVDSQVTMMFWYRQQPGQSLTLIATANQGSEATYESGFVIDKFPISRPNLTFSTLTVSNMSPEDSSIYLCSVGIGGRGEKLFFGSGTQLSVL.

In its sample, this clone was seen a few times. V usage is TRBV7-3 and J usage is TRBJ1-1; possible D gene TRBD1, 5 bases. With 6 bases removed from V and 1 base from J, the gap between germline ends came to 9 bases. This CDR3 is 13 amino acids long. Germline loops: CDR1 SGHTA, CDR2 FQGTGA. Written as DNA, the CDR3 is TGTGCCAGCAGATTCGACAGGAACACTGAAGCTTTCTTT. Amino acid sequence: CASRFDRNTEAFF.

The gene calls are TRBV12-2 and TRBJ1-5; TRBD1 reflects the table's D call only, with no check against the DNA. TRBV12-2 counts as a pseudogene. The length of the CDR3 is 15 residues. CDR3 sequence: CASRRDRETNQPQHF. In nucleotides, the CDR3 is TGTGCAAGTCGCCGGGACAGGGAAACTAATCAGCCCCAGCATTTT.

The chain's CDR3 is CASSQVTGFSYGYTF. The CDR3 DNA sequence: TGCGCCAGCAGCCAAGTGACAGGATTCAGCTATGGCTACACCTTC. The chain joins TRBV4-3 to TRBJ1-2; possibly TRBD1 for D (6 bases). Germline loops: CDR1 LGHNA, CDR2 YSLEER. The V end lost 1 base, the J end lost 4 bases, and 13 bases lay between the germline ends. CDR3 size: 15 residues.

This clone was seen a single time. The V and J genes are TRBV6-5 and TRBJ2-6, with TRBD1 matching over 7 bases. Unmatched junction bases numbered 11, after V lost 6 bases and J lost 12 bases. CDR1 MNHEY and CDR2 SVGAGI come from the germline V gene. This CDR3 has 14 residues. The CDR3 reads CASRQPRQGTVLTF. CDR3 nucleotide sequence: TGTGCCAGCAGACAACCGCGACAGGGTACCGTCCTGACTTTC.

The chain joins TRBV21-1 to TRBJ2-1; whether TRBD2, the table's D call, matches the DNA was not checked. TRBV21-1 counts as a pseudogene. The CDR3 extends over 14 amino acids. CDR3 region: CASSKTSGENEQFF. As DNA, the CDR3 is TGTGCCAGCAGCAAGACTAGCGGGGAAAATGAGCAGTTCTTC.

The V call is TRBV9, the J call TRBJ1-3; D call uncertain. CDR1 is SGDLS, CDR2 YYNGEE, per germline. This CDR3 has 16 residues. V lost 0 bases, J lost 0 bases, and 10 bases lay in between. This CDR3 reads CASSVDWTGSGNTIYF. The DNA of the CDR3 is TGTGCCAGCAGCGTAGACTGGACGGGCTCTGGAAACACCATATATTTT.

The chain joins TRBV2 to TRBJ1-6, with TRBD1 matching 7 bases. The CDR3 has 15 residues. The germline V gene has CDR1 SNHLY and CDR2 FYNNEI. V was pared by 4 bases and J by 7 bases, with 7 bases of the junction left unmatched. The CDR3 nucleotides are TGTGCCAGCAGTGCCCAGGGGGTGGGAAATTCACCCCTCCACTTT. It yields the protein CASSAQGVGNSPLHF. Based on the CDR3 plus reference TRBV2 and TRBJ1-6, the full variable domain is EPEVTQTPSHQVTQMGQEVILRCVPISNHLYFYWYRQILGQKVEFLVSFYNNEISEKSEIFDDQFSVERPDGSNFTLKIRSTKLEDSAMYFCASSAQGVGNSPLHFGNGTRLTVT.

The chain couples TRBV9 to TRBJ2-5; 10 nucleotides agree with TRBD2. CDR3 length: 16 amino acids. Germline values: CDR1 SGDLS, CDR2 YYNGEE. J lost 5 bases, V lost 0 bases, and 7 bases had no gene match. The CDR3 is CASSVGRAGGFETQYF. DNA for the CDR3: TGTGCCAGCAGCGTAGGAAGAGCGGGGGGGTTTGAGACCCAGTACTTC.

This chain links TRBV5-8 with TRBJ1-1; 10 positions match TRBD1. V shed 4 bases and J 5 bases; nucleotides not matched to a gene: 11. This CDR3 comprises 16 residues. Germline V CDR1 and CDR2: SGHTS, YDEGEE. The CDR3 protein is CASSPGRGQGITEAFF. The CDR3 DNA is TGTGCCAGCAGCCCAGGAAGGGGACAGGGGATAACTGAAGCTTTCTTT.

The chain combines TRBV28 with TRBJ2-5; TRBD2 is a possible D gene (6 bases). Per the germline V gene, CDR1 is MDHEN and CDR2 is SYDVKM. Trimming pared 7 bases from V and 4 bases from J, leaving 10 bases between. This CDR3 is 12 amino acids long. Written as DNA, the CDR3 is TGTGCCAGCAATGAGCGGGTAGAGACCCAGTACTTC. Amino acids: CASNERVETQYF.